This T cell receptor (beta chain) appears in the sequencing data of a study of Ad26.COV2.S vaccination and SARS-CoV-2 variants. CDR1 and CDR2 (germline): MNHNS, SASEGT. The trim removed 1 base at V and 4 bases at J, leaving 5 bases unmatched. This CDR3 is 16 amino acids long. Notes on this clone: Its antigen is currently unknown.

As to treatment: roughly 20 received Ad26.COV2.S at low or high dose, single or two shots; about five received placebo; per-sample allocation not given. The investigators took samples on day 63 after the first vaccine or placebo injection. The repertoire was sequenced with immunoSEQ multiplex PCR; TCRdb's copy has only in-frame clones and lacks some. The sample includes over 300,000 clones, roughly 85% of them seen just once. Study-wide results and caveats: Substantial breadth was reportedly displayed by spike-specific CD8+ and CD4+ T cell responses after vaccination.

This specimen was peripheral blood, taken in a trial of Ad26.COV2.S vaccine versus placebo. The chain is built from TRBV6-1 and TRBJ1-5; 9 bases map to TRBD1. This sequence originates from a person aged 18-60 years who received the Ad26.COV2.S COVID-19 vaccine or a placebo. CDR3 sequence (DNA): TGTGCCAGCAGTGAAGAAGGGACAGGGAGAAATCAGCCCCAGCATTTT. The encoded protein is CASSEEGTGRNQPQHF.